The 24 T cell receptor beta chains in this list originate from one sample, sequenced in a study of cytomegalovirus exposure and HLA in healthy donors. The PCR employed 60 Vbeta primers together with 13 Jbeta primers. TCRdb's table, derived via immunoSEQ multiplex PCR, lists solely in-frame clones and lacks some. Of 140,000 or so clones in the sample, about 80% were seen once. Material: PBMCs. The receptors come from a woman under 40 in good health and CMV-seronegative.

The CDR3 nucleotides read TGTGCCAGCAGCTTACTCTACCTCGGGTACGAGCAGTACTTC. Encoded protein: CASSLLYLGYEQYF. V is TRBV7-2 and J is TRBJ2-7; D remains ambiguous. Germline assignment: CDR1 SGHTA and CDR2 FQGNSA. This CDR3 region has 14 residues. V was clipped by 2 bases and J by 4 bases, with 12 bases between them.

The J gene is TRBJ2-3, the V gene TRBV19; 10 bases line up with TRBD2. V gave up 3 bases and J gave up 2 bases; unmatched junction bases: 5. CDR3 size: 16 residues. In germline, CDR1 is LNHDA, CDR2 SQIVND (reference sequence). CDR3 region: CASSILAGAITDTQYF. CDR3 nucleotides: TGTGCCAGTAGTATCCTAGCGGGGGCAATCACAGATACGCAGTATTTT.

The V call is TRBV9, the J call TRBJ1-4, with D hard to call. Trimming pared 0 bases from V and 8 bases from J, leaving 8 bases between. There are 13 residues in the CDR3. CDR1 SGDLS and CDR2 YYNGEE come from the germline V gene. The CDR3 spells CASSVDGYEKLFF. Written as DNA, the CDR3 is TGTGCCAGCAGCGTAGACGGGTACGAAAAACTGTTTTTT.

The genes are TRBV6-1 and TRBJ2-1; the match to TRBD2 covers 8 bases. Trimming took 7 bases from V and 6 from J; bases not matched to a gene: 11. CDR1 is MNHNS and CDR2 is SASEGT in the germline V gene. The CDR3 has 15 amino acids. CDR3 DNA: TGTGCCAGCAATTCGGGGGGGATCCCCTTCAATGAGCAGTTCTTC. Its translation: CASNSGGIPFNEQFF.

The chain has TRBV29-1 and TRBJ1-1; D call uncertain. This CDR3 is 15 amino acids long. The germline CDR1 and CDR2 sequences are SQVTM and ANQGSEA. V lost 6 bases and J 2 bases, leaving 19 bases between the germline ends. CDR3 DNA sequence: TGCAGCGTGCCCCGACTAGATATCTTCAACACTGAAGCTTTCTTT. It translates to CSVPRLDIFNTEAFF.

The rearrangement joins TRBV19 to TRBJ1-2, with TRBD1 matching 7 bases. The germline CDR1 and CDR2 sequences are LNHDA and SQIVND (reference sequence). The CDR3 is made up of 14 amino acids. The trim removed 5 bases at V and 2 bases at J, leaving 5 bases unmatched. DNA of the CDR3: TGTGCCAGTAGTGTCGACAGGGCAAACTATGGCTACACCTTC. This translates into CASSVDRANYGYTF.

This chain joins TRBV2 and TRBJ2-3; 8 nucleotides line up with TRBD1. Germline V gene lookup returns CDR1 SNHLY and CDR2 FYNNEI. J gave up 4 bases and V 4 bases, and 7 bases lay outside the gene matches. CDR3 size: 15 residues. The CDR3, as DNA: TGTGCCAGCAGTGGGAACAGGGGGTTGGCAGATACGCAGTATTTT. Translated: CASSGNRGLADTQYF.

The rearrangement uses TRBV6-1 and TRBJ1-4; maybe TRBD1 (5 bases). CDR1 MNHNS and CDR2 SASEGT come from the germline V gene. The V end lost 6 bases, the J end lost 8 bases, and 13 bases lay between the germline ends. This CDR3 spans 13 amino acids. The CDR3 DNA is TGTGCCAGCAGACAGGCGCTGGGCGAAAAACTGTTTTTT. Amino acid sequence: CASRQALGEKLFF.

V usage is TRBV19 and J usage is TRBJ1-1; 7 nucleotides align to TRBD1. After removal of 5 bases from V and 1 base from J, the junction contained 7 bases not matched to a gene. Germline CDR1 reads LNHDA; CDR2 reads SQIVND (reference sequence). The CDR3 contains 15 residues. The CDR3 here is CASSLYGTANTEAFF. CDR3 sequence (DNA): TGTGCCAGTAGTCTTTATGGGACAGCGAACACTGAAGCTTTCTTT.

The chain has TRBV7-3 and TRBJ2-7; 7 bases are a match to TRBD1. CDR1 is SGHTA, CDR2 FQGTGA, per germline. The trim removed 4 bases at V and 0 bases at J, leaving 6 bases unmatched. This CDR3 contains 15 residues. The CDR3 spells CASSSLGTASYEQYF. DNA of the CDR3: TGTGCCAGCAGCTCATTAGGGACAGCCTCCTACGAGCAGTACTTC.

CDR3 nucleotide sequence: TGTGCCAGCAGCTCAACCCGACAGTTTAACTATGGCTACACCTTC. It translates to CASSSTRQFNYGYTF. V gene TRBV9 combines with J gene TRBJ1-2; possibly TRBD1 for D (5 bases). This CDR3 spans 15 amino acids. The V and J ends lost 4 bases and 1 base respectively, with 14 bases between them. Germline CDR1 SGDLS, CDR2 YYNGEE.

The chain's CDR3 is CASSRTGQAEAFF. The CDR3 coding sequence is TGCGCCAGCAGCAGGACAGGTCAAGCTGAAGCTTTCTTT. J is TRBJ1-1 and V is TRBV5-1, with 7 nucleotides matching TRBD1. Germline values: CDR1 SGHRS, CDR2 YFSETQ. With V trimmed by 4 bases and J by 6 bases, 6 bases remained unmatched. This CDR3 has 13 residues.

The chain joins TRBV11-2 to TRBJ2-7, with 7 positions matching TRBD1. V dropped 4 bases and J dropped 0; count of bases not matched to a gene: 6. Germline values: CDR1 SGHAT, CDR2 FQNNGV. The CDR3 is made up of 15 amino acids. The CDR3 DNA reads as TGTGCCAGCAGCTCAGACAGGGTGAGCTCCTACGAGCAGTACTTC. Protein sequence: CASSSDRVSSYEQYF. Combining the CDR3 with reference TRBV11-2 and TRBJ2-7 gives the whole variable domain EAGVAQSPRYKIIEKRQSVAFWCNPISGHATLYWYQQILGQGPKLLIQFQNNGVVDDSQLPKDRFSAERLKGVDSTLKIQPAKLEDSAVYLCASSSDRVSSYEQYFGPGTRLTVT.

This chain links TRBV27 with TRBJ1-5; TRBD1 matches 9 bases. The CDR3 loop spans 15 amino acids. Germline lookup yields CDR1 MNHEY and CDR2 SMNVEV (reference sequence). J was trimmed by 3 bases and V by 2 bases; bases with no gene match: 2. This chain's CDR3 is CASSLRTGVNQPQHF. The CDR3 coding sequence is TGTGCCAGCAGTTTAAGGACAGGGGTCAATCAGCCCCAGCATTTT.

The rearrangement links TRBV4-2 to TRBJ2-5, with D possibly being TRBD1 (5 bases). CDR1 LGHNA and CDR2 YNFKEQ come from the germline V gene. The V end was cut by 3 bases, the J end by 2 bases, with 19 bases between. The CDR3 is 17 residues long. CDR3 protein: CASSQLGDSPQQETQYF. In DNA form, the CDR3 reads TGTGCCAGCAGCCAGCTAGGAGACAGTCCTCAGCAAGAGACCCAGTACTTC.

The rearrangement joins TRBV18 to TRBJ1-5; the D is unclear. This CDR3 comprises 15 residues. Germline assignment: CDR1 KGHSH and CDR2 LQKENI. Between the trimmed V and J ends, which lost 6 bases and 1 base, there was a span of 13 bases. CDR3 sequence (DNA): TGTGCCAGCTCGACGGGGAGTTTCAGCAATCAGCCCCAGCATTTT. Protein sequence: CASSTGSFSNQPQHF. Complete variable domain (other parts from reference TRBV18 and TRBJ1-5): NAGVMQNPRHLVRRRGQEARLRCSPMKGHSHVYWYRQLPEEGLKFMVYLQKENIIDESGMPKERFSAEFPKEGPSILRIQQVVRGDSAAYFCASSTGSFSNQPQHFGDGTRLSIL.

The chain is built from TRBV7-3 and TRBJ2-2, with 13 bases aligning to TRBD2. The junction had 8 bases not matched to a gene; V was cut back by 5 bases and J by 8 bases. This CDR3 is 16 amino acids long. Germline CDR1 is SGHTA and CDR2 is FQGTGA. The DNA of the CDR3 is TGTGCCAGCAGCCCGCGGACTAGCGGGGGTTCAGGGGAGCTGTTTTTT. It yields the protein CASSPRTSGGSGELFF.

The rearrangement uses TRBV19 and TRBJ1-5, with 7 bases matching TRBD1. This CDR3 has 15 amino acids. The V gene end was trimmed by 6 bases and the J gene end by 0 bases; junction bases not matched to a gene: 5. Germline lookup yields CDR1 LNHDA and CDR2 SQIVND (reference sequence). CDR3 protein: CASSTTGSSNQPQHF. The CDR3 DNA is TGTGCCAGTAGCACGACAGGGTCTAGCAATCAGCCCCAGCATTTT.

The gene calls are TRBV27 and TRBJ1-1, with a weak D call TRBD1 (6 bases). The V and J ends lost 3 bases and 1 base respectively, with 12 bases between them. Germline V CDR1 and CDR2: MNHEY, SMNVEV (reference sequence). The CDR3 is 15 amino acids. The CDR3 reads CASSFQGMKNTEAFF. CDR3 DNA sequence: TGTGCCAGCAGTTTTCAGGGGATGAAGAACACTGAAGCTTTCTTT.

This clone was counted a single time. The chain joins TRBV9 to TRBJ1-2, with 7 bases aligning to TRBD1. V trimming: 5 bases; J trimming: 3 bases; junction bases outside the gene matches: 7. Germline loops: CDR1 SGDLS, CDR2 YYNGEE. CDR3 length: 14 residues. In DNA form, the CDR3 reads TGTGCCAGCAGTTTAGGACAGGCGGACTATGGCTACACCTTC. Amino acids: CASSLGQADYGYTF.

This rearrangement joins TRBV6-1 to TRBJ1-2; TRBD1 might be the D (5 bases). Germline CDR1 and CDR2: MNHNS and SASEGT. The V gene lost 8 bases and the J gene lost 2 bases, with 15 bases spanning the gap. The CDR3 loop spans 14 amino acids. DNA of the CDR3: TGTGCCAGCTCCCCTCGGGGGGTCAACTATGGCTACACCTTC. It encodes CASSPRGVNYGYTF.

V usage is TRBV5-1 and J usage is TRBJ1-1, with D hard to call. This CDR3 contains 13 residues. Germline V lookup: CDR1 SGHRS, CDR2 YFSETQ. V was clipped by 0 bases and J by 9 bases, with 12 bases between them. The CDR3 DNA follows: TGCGCCAGCAGCTTGGATCGGGAAGGGAAAGCTTTCTTT. Residues: CASSLDREGKAFF.

The J gene is TRBJ2-3, the V gene TRBV18, with 8 nucleotides matching TRBD1. V gave up 4 bases and J gave up 8 bases; unmatched junction bases: 8. This CDR3 comprises 14 residues. The germline gives CDR1 KGHSH, CDR2 LQKENI. This CDR3 is CASSQGQVLGTQYF. Written as DNA, the CDR3 is TGTGCCAGCTCACAGGGACAGGTGCTTGGTACGCAGTATTTT.

J is TRBJ1-1 and V is TRBV9, with a possible D match to TRBD1 (6 bases). The CDR3 loop spans 13 amino acids. Germline V gene lookup returns CDR1 SGDLS and CDR2 YYNGEE. V was shortened by 3 bases and J by 8 bases, with 14 bases between the two germline ends. This CDR3 is CASSGGGTPEAFF. CDR3 nucleotides: TGTGCCAGCAGCGGGGGGGGGACACCCGAAGCTTTCTTT. Drawing the rest from reference TRBV9 and TRBJ1-1, the complete variable domain is DSGVTQTPKHLITATGQRVTLRCSPRSGDLSVYWYQQSLDQGLQFLIQYYNGEERAKGNILERFSAQQFPDLHSELNLSSLELGDSALYFCASSGGGTPEAFFGQGTRLTVV.